A selection of T cell receptor beta chains follows, all from one sample in a study of T cell repertoires in cytomegalovirus infection. TCRdb independently ran MiXCR on the reads; one entry per CDR3 protein. The sample carries roughly 300,000 distinct CDR3 sequences, about 26% recorded once. Sample: PBMCs. The receptors were gathered from a human donor in good health (CMV status not recorded). Some clones in this sample may be carry-over from other donors' samples. CDR3s leave out the opening cysteine and the closing phenylalanine or tryptophan.

j_gene: TRBJ1-1
v_gene: TRBV20-1
CDR3aa: SARDPRDWEAF

j_gene: TRBJ1-5
v_gene: TRBV10-2
CDR3aa: ASSDPPGQGIQPQH

j_gene: TRBJ2-7
v_gene: TRBV20-1
CDR3aa: SALATIGRSYEQY

j_gene: TRBJ2-1
v_gene: TRBV5-6
CDR3aa: ASSLLSRGGNEQF

j_gene: TRBJ2-7
v_gene: TRBV7-2
CDR3aa: ASSFGRGGRAYEQY

j_gene: TRBJ1-6
v_gene: TRBV28
CDR3aa: ASSLFRYNSPLH

j_gene: TRBJ2-7
v_gene: TRBV12-3/TRBV12-4
CDR3aa: ASSPEGPSYEQY

j_gene: TRBJ2-3
v_gene: TRBV10-3
CDR3aa: AISGQGPPDTQY

j_gene: TRBJ1-2
v_gene: TRBV12-3/TRBV12-4
CDR3aa: ASSSEGGYGYT

j_gene: TRBJ1-5
v_gene: TRBV7-2
CDR3aa: ASSFLVGAGQPQH

j_gene: TRBJ2-5
v_gene: TRBV6-5
CDR3aa: ASSYGGAGETQY

j_gene: TRBJ1-1
v_gene: TRBV7-2
CDR3aa: ASRPQTGLNTEAF

j_gene: TRBJ2-7
v_gene: TRBV10-3
CDR3aa: AISETGTYEQY

j_gene: TRBJ1-2
v_gene: TRBV28
CDR3aa: ASLGVAWGYT

j_gene: TRBJ2-7
v_gene: TRBV20-1
CDR3aa: SARDNGRGGHEQY

j_gene: TRBJ1-2
v_gene: TRBV19
CDR3aa: ASSIVSGGQGLYGYT

j_gene: TRBJ2-1
v_gene: TRBV7-6
CDR3aa: ASSSGTTYNEQF

j_gene: TRBJ1-1
v_gene: TRBV5-1
CDR3aa: ASWAQPADTEAF

j_gene: TRBJ2-1
v_gene: TRBV6-2/TRBV6-3
CDR3aa: ASKKSGTGSYNEQF

j_gene: TRBJ2-3
v_gene: TRBV7-2
CDR3aa: ASTRPGTTDTQY

j_gene: TRBJ2-3
v_gene: TRBV7-2
CDR3aa: ASSLARGPSATQY

j_gene: TRBJ2-6
v_gene: TRBV19
CDR3aa: VSGGTGLGANVLT

j_gene: TRBJ2-7
v_gene: TRBV7-2
CDR3aa: ASSSPSTLTNSGQQYEQY

j_gene: TRBJ2-7
v_gene: TRBV7-2
CDR3aa: ASSRVRETSYEQY

j_gene: TRBJ2-5
v_gene: TRBV7-2
CDR3aa: ASSRLLETQY

j_gene: TRBJ1-5
v_gene: TRBV7-2
CDR3aa: ASSLGPGQPPQPQH

j_gene: TRBJ2-2
v_gene: TRBV6-1
CDR3aa: ASSTGPGGLF

j_gene: TRBJ1-1
v_gene: TRBV6-1
CDR3aa: ASSPRTALNTEAF

j_gene: TRBJ1-1
v_gene: TRBV7-2
CDR3aa: ASSRTRHTEAF

j_gene: TRBJ2-7
v_gene: TRBV12-3/TRBV12-4
CDR3aa: ASSHGLYEQY

j_gene: TRBJ2-3
v_gene: TRBV29-1
CDR3aa: SISAGDTQY

j_gene: TRBJ1-1
v_gene: TRBV7-2
CDR3aa: ATLDSITEAF

j_gene: TRBJ1-2
v_gene: TRBV5-1
CDR3aa: ASSSSGTAHYGYT

j_gene: TRBJ2-1
v_gene: TRBV28
CDR3aa: ASSQLAGPYNEQF

j_gene: TRBJ2-3
v_gene: TRBV5-6
CDR3aa: ASTMGGRADTQY

j_gene: TRBJ1-1
v_gene: TRBV5-1
CDR3aa: ASSLEGDGTEAF

j_gene: TRBJ2-3
v_gene: TRBV10-2
CDR3aa: ASSESLGTDTQY

j_gene: TRBJ1-5
v_gene: TRBV4-1
CDR3aa: ASSQGTGGGGNQPQH

j_gene: TRBJ2-1
v_gene: TRBV7-9
CDR3aa: ASSEGTSTNEQF

j_gene: TRBJ1-4
v_gene: TRBV5-6
CDR3aa: ASSLARERANEKLF

j_gene: TRBJ2-2
v_gene: TRBV7-3
CDR3aa: ASSSVAGELF

j_gene: TRBJ1-5
v_gene: TRBV28
CDR3aa: ASSPPGTPSNQPQH

j_gene: TRBJ2-5
v_gene: TRBV5-4
CDR3aa: ASSQSSGSRETQY

j_gene: TRBJ2-7
v_gene: TRBV7-2
CDR3aa: ASRQSGTGGEQY

j_gene: TRBJ1-6
v_gene: TRBV2
CDR3aa: ASDRDSPLH

j_gene: TRBJ2-7
v_gene: TRBV7-2
CDR3aa: ASSSGQGISYEQY

j_gene: TRBJ2-7
v_gene: TRBV14
CDR3aa: ASSQDWTVGAGEFYEQY

j_gene: TRBJ2-7
v_gene: TRBV7-2
CDR3aa: ASSLDPSYEQY

j_gene: TRBJ1-1
v_gene: TRBV2
CDR3aa: ASRAGQNIQEAF

j_gene: TRBJ2-3
v_gene: TRBV7-2
CDR3aa: ASSLVGADTQY

j_gene: TRBJ1-2
v_gene: TRBV5-6
CDR3aa: ASSFRTIRDGSNYGYT

j_gene: TRBJ1-5
v_gene: TRBV30
CDR3aa: AWSVESGGDQPQH